These 19 T cell receptor beta chains came from one sample sequenced in a study of blood T cell repertoires in COVID-19 (dated by TCRdb to 2018 to 2021). The library relied on the immunoSEQ multiplex PCR assay. TCRdb holds this immuneACCESS table with in-frame rearrangements only. Some clones are missing; in checked studies, unresolved V genes explain under half, and the rest has no known cause. The table for this sample lists some 290,000 clones; around 86% of them were counted only once. The top ten constitute about 2.9% of the sample. The sequencing input was peripheral blood. These receptors were taken from a woman in her sixties with active or convalescent COVID-19.

This chain links TRBV19 with TRBJ2-7; D remains ambiguous. In germline, CDR1 is LNHDA, CDR2 SQIVND (reference sequence). This CDR3 is 15 amino acids long. Trimming cost V 5 bases and J 0 bases, with 14 bases left between them. CDR3 protein: CASSGPFQASYEQYF. For the CDR3, the DNA is TGTGCCAGTAGTGGCCCTTTTCAGGCCTCCTACGAGCAGTACTTC.

The chain employs TRBV5-6 and TRBJ2-5; TRBD2 matches at 8 bases. CDR3 size: 14 residues. The germline V gene encodes CDR1 SGHDT and CDR2 YYEEEE. V was clipped by 4 bases and J by 4 bases; unmatched bases: 6. The chain's CDR3 is CASSQGLVVETQYF. The CDR3 nucleotides read TGTGCCAGCAGCCAGGGACTAGTGGTAGAGACCCAGTACTTC.

The chain uses TRBV7-3 and TRBJ2-3; D is uncertain. V shed 4 bases and J shed 2 bases, with 10 bases lying between them. The CDR3 has 14 amino acids. The V gene's germline CDR1 is SGHTA and CDR2 FQGTGA. The CDR3 sequence: CASSSTSITDTQYF. CDR3 nucleotides: TGTGCCAGCAGCTCGACATCAATCACAGATACGCAGTATTTT.

The chain employs TRBV3-1 (or the pseudogene TRBV3-2) and TRBJ2-5, with 7 bases fitting TRBD1. This CDR3 is 14 amino acids long. CDR1 and CDR2 from the germline V gene are LGHDT and YNNKEL (reference sequence). V lost 3 bases to trimming and J lost 4 bases; unmatched junction nucleotides: 5. CDR3 protein: CASSHRGGSETQYF. The CDR3, as DNA: TGTGCCAGCAGCCATCGAGGGGGCTCAGAGACCCAGTACTTC.

The chain is built from TRBV15 and TRBJ2-7, with D unclear. Per the germline V gene, CDR1 is LNHNV and CDR2 is YYDKDF (reference sequence). V was clipped by 0 bases and J by 6 bases, with 6 bases between them. The CDR3 totals 12 residues. The CDR3 sequence: CATSRDWAEQYF. The DNA for the CDR3 is TGTGCCACCAGCAGAGATTGGGCCGAGCAGTACTTC.

The J gene is TRBJ1-2, the V gene TRBV9; D is perhaps TRBD1 (5 bases). Trimming removed 4 bases at V and 5 bases at J, with 12 bases between. Germline values: CDR1 SGDLS, CDR2 YYNGEE. The CDR3 runs 13 residues. CDR3 amino acids: CASSQLEGYGYTF. For the CDR3, the DNA is TGTGCCAGCAGCCAACTGGAGGGGTATGGCTACACCTTC.

The V and J genes are TRBV27 and TRBJ2-1; 7 positions agree with TRBD2. With V trimmed by 0 bases and J by 4 bases, 0 bases remained unmatched. The CDR3 runs to 14 residues. Per the germline V gene, CDR1 is MNHEY and CDR2 is SMNVEV (reference sequence). CDR3 in amino acids: CASSLSGGYNEQFF. In DNA form, the CDR3 reads TGTGCCAGCAGTTTATCGGGGGGGTACAATGAGCAGTTCTTC.

The chain uses TRBV6-2 or TRBV6-3 and TRBJ1-2; D unclear. Trimming pared 4 bases from V and 0 bases from J, leaving 6 bases between. This CDR3 comprises 13 residues. Germline V gives CDR1 MNHEY, CDR2 SVGEGT. This chain's CDR3 is CASSFTANYGYTF. CDR3 DNA sequence: TGTGCCAGCAGTTTCACTGCTAACTATGGCTACACCTTC.

This sequence joins TRBV6-5 and TRBJ2-7; tentatively, D is TRBD2 (6 bases). Germline CDR1 is MNHEY and CDR2 is SVGAGI. The CDR3 has 15 residues. V shed 6 bases and J shed 0 bases, with 15 bases lying between them. The CDR3 sequence is CASRTFGRSSYEQYF. The CDR3 DNA sequence: TGTGCCAGCAGAACCTTTGGGAGGAGCTCCTACGAGCAGTACTTC.

This chain uses TRBV5-1 with TRBJ1-1; 7 positions agree with TRBD1. Germline V CDR1 and CDR2: SGHRS, YFSETQ. This CDR3 has 14 residues. After removal of 4 bases from V and 7 bases from J, the junction contained 10 bases not matched to a gene. The CDR3 DNA reads TGCGCCAGCAGCATTGATCTGACAGGGAATGAAGCTTTCTTT. It encodes CASSIDLTGNEAFF.

The rearrangement links TRBV27 to TRBJ1-2, with D perhaps matching TRBD1 (5 bases). V lost 3 bases, J lost 8 bases, and 10 bases lay in between. The CDR3 extends over 12 amino acids. Germline CDR1 MNHEY, CDR2 SMNVEV (reference sequence). CDR3 sequence (DNA): TGTGCCAGCAGTTTCATCGGGGGGGGCTACACCTTC. This sequence encodes CASSFIGGGYTF.

The CDR3 reads CASSISRGGNEQFF. As DNA, the CDR3 is TGTGCCAGTAGTATCTCTAGGGGTGGCAATGAGCAGTTCTTC. The V call is TRBV19, the J call TRBJ2-1, with D perhaps matching TRBD1 (5 bases). Trimming cost V 3 bases and J 6 bases, with 12 bases left between them. This CDR3 contains 14 residues. Germline V gene data show CDR1 as LNHDA and CDR2 as SQIVND (reference sequence).

V usage is TRBV5-4 and J usage is TRBJ2-2, with 9 bases identical to TRBD1. The CDR3 loop spans 16 amino acids. Germline assignment: CDR1 SGHNT and CDR2 YYREEE (reference sequence). With V trimmed by 0 bases and J by 4 bases, 4 bases remained unmatched. The CDR3 DNA reads as TGTGCCAGCAGCTTGGGCGGGACAGGGCTCACCGGGGAGCTGTTTTTT. Its translation: CASSLGGTGLTGELFF.

CDR3 nucleotide sequence: TGCGCCAGCAGCCAATGGCGGGGATCCGAAGCTTTCTTT. It yields the protein CASSQWRGSEAFF. The V gene is TRBV4-3, the J gene TRBJ1-1; no clear D gene. The CDR3 covers 13 residues. Trimming stripped 2 bases from V and 8 bases from J, with 12 bases between. CDR1 LGHNA and CDR2 YSLEER come from the germline V gene.

The CDR3 here is CASSQDLNFQETQYF. CDR3 in DNA: TGTGCCAGCAGCCAAGATCTGAACTTCCAAGAGACCCAGTACTTC. This chain connects TRBV3-1 (or the pseudogene TRBV3-2) to TRBJ2-5, with no clear D. Germline assignment: CDR1 LGHDT and CDR2 YNNKEL (reference sequence). This CDR3 has 15 amino acids. V lost 0 bases, J lost 1 base, and 9 bases lay in between.

This chain uses TRBV11-2 with TRBJ2-7; 10 positions match TRBD1. Germline CDR1 SGHAT, CDR2 FQNNGV. This CDR3 contains 14 residues. Trimming at V came to 5 bases and at J to 3 bases, leaving 4 bases not matched to a gene. In DNA form, the CDR3 reads TGTGCCAGCAGCGTCGGGACAGGGGACTACGAGCAGTACTTC. Its translation is CASSVGTGDYEQYF.

The V and J genes are TRBV7-2 and TRBJ2-7; 9 nucleotides line up with TRBD2. Germline CDR1 and CDR2: SGHTA and FQGNSA. Trimming removed 2 bases from V and 2 bases from J; junction bases left unmatched: 4. CDR3 size: 15 residues. The CDR3 bases are TGTGCCAGCAGCTTATCCCCTAGCGGGGCCTACGAGCAGTACTTC. It yields the protein CASSLSPSGAYEQYF.

This sequence joins TRBV7-6 and TRBJ1-1, with no clear D. The CDR3 is made up of 15 amino acids. V was shortened by 5 bases and J by 5 bases, with 18 bases between the two germline ends. Germline CDR1 is SGHVS and CDR2 is FNYEAQ. The CDR3 nucleotides are TGTGCCAGCAGCCAAAGGACGGACGGGAATACTGAAGCTTTCTTT. Residues: CASSQRTDGNTEAFF. Combining the CDR3 with reference TRBV7-6 and TRBJ1-1 gives the whole variable domain GAGVSQSPRYKVTKRGQDVALRCDPISGHVSLYWYRQALGQGPEFLTYFNYEAQQDKSGLPNDRFSAERPEGSISTLTIQRTEQRDSAMYRCASSQRTDGNTEAFFGQGTRLTVV.

The chain uses TRBV21-1 and TRBJ1-2; the tabulated D call, TRBD1, remains unverified against the DNA. TRBV21-1 is listed as a pseudogene. The length of the CDR3 is 15 residues. As DNA, the CDR3 is TGTGCCAGCAGCCCCCCTCAGGGCACAAACTATGGCTACACCTTC. Its translation: CASSPPQGTNYGYTF.